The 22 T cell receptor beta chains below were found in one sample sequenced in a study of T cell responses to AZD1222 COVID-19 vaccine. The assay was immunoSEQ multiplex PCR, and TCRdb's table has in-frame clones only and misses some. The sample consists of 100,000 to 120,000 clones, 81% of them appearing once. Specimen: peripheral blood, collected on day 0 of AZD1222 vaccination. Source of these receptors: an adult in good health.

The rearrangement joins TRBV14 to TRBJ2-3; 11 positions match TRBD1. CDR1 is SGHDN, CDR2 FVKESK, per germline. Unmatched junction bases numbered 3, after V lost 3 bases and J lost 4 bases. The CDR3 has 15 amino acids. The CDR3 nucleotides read TGTGCCAGCAGCCAGGACAGGGGGCGAGCAGATACGCAGTATTTT. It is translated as CASSQDRGRADTQYF.

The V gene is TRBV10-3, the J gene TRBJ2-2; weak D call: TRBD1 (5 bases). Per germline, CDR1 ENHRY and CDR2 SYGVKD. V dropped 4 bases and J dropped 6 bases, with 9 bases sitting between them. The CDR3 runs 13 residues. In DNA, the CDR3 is TGTGCCATCAGTGGTCAAGGGGCCGGGGAGCTGTTTTTT. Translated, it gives CAISGQGAGELFF.

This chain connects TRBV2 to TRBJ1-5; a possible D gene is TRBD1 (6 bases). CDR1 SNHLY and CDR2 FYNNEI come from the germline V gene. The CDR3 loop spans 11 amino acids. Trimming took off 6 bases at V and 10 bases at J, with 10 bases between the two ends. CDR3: CASRVQGPQHF. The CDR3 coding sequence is TGTGCCAGCAGGGTACAGGGTCCCCAGCATTTT.

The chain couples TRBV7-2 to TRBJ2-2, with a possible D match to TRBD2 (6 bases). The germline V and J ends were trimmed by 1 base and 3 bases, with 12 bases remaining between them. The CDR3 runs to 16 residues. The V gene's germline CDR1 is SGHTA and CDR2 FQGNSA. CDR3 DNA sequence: TGTGCCAGCAGCTTAGGTGCGGGACTGTACACCGGGGAGCTGTTTTTT. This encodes CASSLGAGLYTGELFF.

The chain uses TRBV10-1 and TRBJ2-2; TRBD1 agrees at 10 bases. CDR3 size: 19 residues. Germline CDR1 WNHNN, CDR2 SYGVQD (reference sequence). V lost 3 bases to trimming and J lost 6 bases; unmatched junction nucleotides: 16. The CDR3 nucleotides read TGCGCCAGCAGTGATAGTGATTCCACGACAGGGGGCTATGCCGGGGAGCTGTTTTTT. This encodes CASSDSDSTTGGYAGELFF.

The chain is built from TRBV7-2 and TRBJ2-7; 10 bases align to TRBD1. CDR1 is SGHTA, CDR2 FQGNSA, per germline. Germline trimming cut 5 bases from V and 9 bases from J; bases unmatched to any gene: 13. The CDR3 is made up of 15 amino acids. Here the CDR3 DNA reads TGTGCCAGCAGCCCGGGACAGGGGAAAGGGTTGGGGCAGTACTTC. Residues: CASSPGQGKGLGQYF.

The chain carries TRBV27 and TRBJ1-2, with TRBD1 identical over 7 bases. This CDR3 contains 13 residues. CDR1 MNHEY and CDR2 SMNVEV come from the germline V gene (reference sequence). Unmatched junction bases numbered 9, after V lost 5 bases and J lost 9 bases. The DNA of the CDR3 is TGTGCCAGCAGTCCAAATCACAGGGGTAGCTACACCTTC. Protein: CASSPNHRGSYTF.

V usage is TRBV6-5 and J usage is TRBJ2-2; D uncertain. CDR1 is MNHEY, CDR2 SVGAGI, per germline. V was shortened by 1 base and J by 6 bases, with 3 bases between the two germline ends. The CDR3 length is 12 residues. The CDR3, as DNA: TGTGCCAGCAGTTACTACGCCGGGGAGCTGTTTTTT. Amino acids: CASSYYAGELFF.

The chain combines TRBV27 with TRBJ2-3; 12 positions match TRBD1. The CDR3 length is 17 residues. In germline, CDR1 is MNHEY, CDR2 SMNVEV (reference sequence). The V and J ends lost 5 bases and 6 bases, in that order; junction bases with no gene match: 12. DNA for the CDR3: TGTGCCAGCAGTCCATCATTGGGGACAGGGGGCGCGGATACGCAGTATTTT. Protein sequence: CASSPSLGTGGADTQYF.

As DNA, the CDR3 is TGTGCCAGCATGGGGAAGGGGACTAGAAACTATGGCTACACCTTC. It is translated as CASMGKGTRNYGYTF. The gene calls are TRBV6-1 and TRBJ1-2; weak D call: TRBD1 (5 bases). CDR1 and CDR2 (germline): MNHNS, SASEGT. This CDR3 has 15 residues. V gave up 7 bases and J gave up 2 bases, with 17 bases separating them.

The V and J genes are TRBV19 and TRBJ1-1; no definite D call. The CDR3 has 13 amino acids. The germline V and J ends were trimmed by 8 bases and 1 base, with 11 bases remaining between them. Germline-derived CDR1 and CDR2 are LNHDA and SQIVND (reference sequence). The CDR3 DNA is TGTGCCAGTTCCTCACAGAGGAACACTGAAGCTTTCTTT. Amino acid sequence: CASSSQRNTEAFF. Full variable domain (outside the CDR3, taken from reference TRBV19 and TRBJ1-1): DGGITQSPKYLFRKEGQNVTLSCEQNLNHDAMYWYRQDPGQGLRLIYYSQIVNDFQKGDIAEGYSVSREKKESFPLTVTSAQKNPTAFYLCASSSQRNTEAFFGQGTRLTVV.

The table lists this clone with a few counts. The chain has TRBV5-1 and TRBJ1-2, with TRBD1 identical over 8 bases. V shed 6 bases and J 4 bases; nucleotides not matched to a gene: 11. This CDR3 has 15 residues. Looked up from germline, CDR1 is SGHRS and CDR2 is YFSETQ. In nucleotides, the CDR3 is TGCGCCAGCACCCCGGGACAGGAGGAAACCTATGGCTACACCTTC. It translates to CASTPGQEETYGYTF. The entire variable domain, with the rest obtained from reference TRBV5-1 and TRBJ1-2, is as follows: KAGVTQTPRYLIKTRGQQVTLSCSPISGHRSVSWYQQTPGQGLQFLFEYFSETQRNKGNFPGRFSGRQFSNSRSEMNVSTLELGDSALYLCASTPGQEETYGYTFGSGTRLTVV.

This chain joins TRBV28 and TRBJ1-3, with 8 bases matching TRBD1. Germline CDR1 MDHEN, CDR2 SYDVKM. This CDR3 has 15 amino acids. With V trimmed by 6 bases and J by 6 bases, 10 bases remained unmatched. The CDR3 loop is CASSPTGGRANTIYF. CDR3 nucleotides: TGTGCCAGCAGCCCAACAGGGGGGAGGGCAAACACCATATATTTT.

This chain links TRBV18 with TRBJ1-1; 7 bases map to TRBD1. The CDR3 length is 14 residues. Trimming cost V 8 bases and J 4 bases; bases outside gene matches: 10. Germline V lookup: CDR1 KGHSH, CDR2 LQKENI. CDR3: CASIPTGLGTEAFF. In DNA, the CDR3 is TGTGCCAGCATCCCGACAGGGTTGGGCACTGAAGCTTTCTTT.

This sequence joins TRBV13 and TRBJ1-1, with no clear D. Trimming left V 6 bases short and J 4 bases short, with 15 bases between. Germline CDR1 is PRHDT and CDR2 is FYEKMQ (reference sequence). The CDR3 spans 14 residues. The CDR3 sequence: CASRLRVRGTEAFF. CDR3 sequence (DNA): TGTGCCAGCAGACTACGGGTGCGCGGCACTGAAGCTTTCTTT.

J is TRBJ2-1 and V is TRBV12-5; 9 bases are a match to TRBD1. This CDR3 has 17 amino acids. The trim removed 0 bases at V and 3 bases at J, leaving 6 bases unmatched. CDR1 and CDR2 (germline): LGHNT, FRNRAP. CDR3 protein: CASGLVLGQGFYNEQFF. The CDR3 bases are TGTGCTAGTGGTTTGGTGTTAGGACAGGGGTTCTACAATGAGCAGTTCTTC.

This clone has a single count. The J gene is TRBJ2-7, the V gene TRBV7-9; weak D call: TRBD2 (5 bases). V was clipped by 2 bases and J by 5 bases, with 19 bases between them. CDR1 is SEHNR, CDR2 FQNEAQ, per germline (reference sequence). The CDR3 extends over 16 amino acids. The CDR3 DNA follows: TGTGCCAGCAGCTTATTGGGCGGGCTGGAGTATGACGAGCAGTACTTC. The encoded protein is CASSLLGGLEYDEQYF.

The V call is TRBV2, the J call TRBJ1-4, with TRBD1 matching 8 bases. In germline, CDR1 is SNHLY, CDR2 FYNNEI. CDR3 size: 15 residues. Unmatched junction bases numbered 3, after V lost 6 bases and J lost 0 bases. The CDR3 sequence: CASRDRESTNEKLFF. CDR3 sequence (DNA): TGTGCCAGCAGGGACAGGGAATCAACTAATGAAAAACTGTTTTTT.

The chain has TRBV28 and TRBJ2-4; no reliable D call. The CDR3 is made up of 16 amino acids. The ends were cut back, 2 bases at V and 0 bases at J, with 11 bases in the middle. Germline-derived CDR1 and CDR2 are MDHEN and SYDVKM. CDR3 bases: TGTGCCAGCAGTTTAACGGGCGCTATAGCCAAAAACATTCAGTACTTC. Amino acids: CASSLTGAIAKNIQYF.

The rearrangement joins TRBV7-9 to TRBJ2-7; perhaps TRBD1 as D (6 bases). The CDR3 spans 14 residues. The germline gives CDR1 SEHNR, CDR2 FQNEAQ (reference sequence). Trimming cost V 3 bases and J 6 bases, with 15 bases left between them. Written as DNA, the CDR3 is TGTGCCAGCAGCTTCTCGGGACAAAGCCGCGAGCAGTACTTC. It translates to CASSFSGQSREQYF. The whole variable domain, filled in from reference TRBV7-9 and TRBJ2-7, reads DTGVSQNPRHKITKRGQNVTFRCDPISEHNRLYWYRQTLGQGPEFLTYFQNEAQLEKSRLLSDRFSAERPKGSFSTLEIQRTEQGDSAMYLCASSFSGQSREQYFGPGTRLTVT.

CDR3 DNA sequence: TGTGCCAGCTACAAGGATGGCTCCTACAATGAGCAGTTCTTC. It yields the protein CASYKDGSYNEQFF. J is TRBJ2-1 and V is TRBV6-5; no definite D call. In germline, CDR1 is MNHEY, CDR2 SVGAGI. CDR3 length: 14 amino acids. Trimming left V 8 bases short and J 0 bases short, with 11 bases between.

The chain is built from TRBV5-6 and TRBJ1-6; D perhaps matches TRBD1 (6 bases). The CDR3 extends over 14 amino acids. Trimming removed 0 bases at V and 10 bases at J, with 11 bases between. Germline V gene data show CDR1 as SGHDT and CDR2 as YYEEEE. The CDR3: CASSLVGGSSPLHF. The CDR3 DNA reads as TGTGCCAGCAGCTTGGTCGGGGGCTCATCACCCCTCCACTTT.